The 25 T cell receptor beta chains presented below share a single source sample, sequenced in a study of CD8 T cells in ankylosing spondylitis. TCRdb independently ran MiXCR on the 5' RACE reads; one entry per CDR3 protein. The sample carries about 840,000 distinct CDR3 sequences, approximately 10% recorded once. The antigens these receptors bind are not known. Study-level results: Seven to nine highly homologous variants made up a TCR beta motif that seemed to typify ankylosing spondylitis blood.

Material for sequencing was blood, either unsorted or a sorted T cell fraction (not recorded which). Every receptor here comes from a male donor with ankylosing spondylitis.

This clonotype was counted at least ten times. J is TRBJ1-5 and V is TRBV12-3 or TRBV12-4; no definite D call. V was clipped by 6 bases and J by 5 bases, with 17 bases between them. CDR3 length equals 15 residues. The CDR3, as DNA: TGTGCCAGCAGGATTGTAGGAGGGAGACATCAGCCCCAGCATTTT. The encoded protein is CASRIVGGRHQPQHF.

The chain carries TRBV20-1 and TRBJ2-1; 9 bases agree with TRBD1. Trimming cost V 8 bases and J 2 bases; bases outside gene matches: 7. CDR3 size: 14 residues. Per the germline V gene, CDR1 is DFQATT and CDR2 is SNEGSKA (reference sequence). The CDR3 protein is CSLNTGGTYNEQFF. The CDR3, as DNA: TGCAGTCTTAACACAGGGGGCACCTACAATGAGCAGTTCTTC.

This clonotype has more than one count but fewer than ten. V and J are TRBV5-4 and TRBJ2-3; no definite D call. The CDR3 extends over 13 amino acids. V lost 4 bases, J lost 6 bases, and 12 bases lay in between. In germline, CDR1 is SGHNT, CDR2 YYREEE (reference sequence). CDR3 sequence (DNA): TGTGCCAGCAGCCCTCCGAACAAGGATACGCAGTATTTT. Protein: CASSPPNKDTQYF.

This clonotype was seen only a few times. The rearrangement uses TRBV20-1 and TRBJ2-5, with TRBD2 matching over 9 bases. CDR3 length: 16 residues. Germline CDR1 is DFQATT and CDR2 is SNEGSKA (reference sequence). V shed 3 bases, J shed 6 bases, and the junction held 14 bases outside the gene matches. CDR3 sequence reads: CSARDLTSGNMKTQYF. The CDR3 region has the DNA TGCAGTGCTAGGGACTTGACTAGCGGTAATATGAAGACCCAGTACTTC.

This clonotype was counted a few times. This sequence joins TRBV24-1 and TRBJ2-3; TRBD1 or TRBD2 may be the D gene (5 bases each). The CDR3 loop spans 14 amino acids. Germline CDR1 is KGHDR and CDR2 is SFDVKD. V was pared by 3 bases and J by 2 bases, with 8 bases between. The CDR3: CATSDPGATDTQYF. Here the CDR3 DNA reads TGTGCCACCAGTGATCCCGGGGCCACAGATACGCAGTATTTT.

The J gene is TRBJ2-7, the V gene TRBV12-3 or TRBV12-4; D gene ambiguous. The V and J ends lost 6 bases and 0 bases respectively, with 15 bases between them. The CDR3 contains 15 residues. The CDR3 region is CASSRSARASYEQYF. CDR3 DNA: TGTGCCAGCAGCCGTTCGGCACGGGCCTCCTACGAGCAGTACTTC.

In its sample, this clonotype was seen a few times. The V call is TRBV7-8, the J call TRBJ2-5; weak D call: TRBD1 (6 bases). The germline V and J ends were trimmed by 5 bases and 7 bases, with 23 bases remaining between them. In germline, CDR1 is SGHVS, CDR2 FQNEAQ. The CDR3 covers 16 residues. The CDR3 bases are TGTGCCAGCAGCGTAGGGGGTTTGGCTACCTTAGGGACCCAGTACTTC. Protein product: CASSVGGLATLGTQYF. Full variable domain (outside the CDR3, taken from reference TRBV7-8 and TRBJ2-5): GAGVSQSPRYKVAKRGQDVALRCDPISGHVSLFWYQQALGQGPEFLTYFQNEAQLDKSGLPSDRFFAERPEGSVSTLKIQRTQQEDSAVYLCASSVGGLATLGTQYFGPGTRLLVL.

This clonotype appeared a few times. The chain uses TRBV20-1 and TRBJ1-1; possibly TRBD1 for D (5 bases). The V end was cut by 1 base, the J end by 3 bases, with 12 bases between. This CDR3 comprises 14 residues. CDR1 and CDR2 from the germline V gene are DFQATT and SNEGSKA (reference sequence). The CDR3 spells CSARGSPGDTEAFF. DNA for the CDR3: TGCAGTGCTAGAGGCTCACCGGGGGACACTGAAGCTTTCTTT.

In nucleotides, the CDR3 is TGCAGTGCTAGAGACCTAGACGGAGATACGCAGTATTTT. Translating gives CSARDLDGDTQYF. V usage is TRBV20-1 and J usage is TRBJ2-3; D uncertain. Trimming removed 0 bases from V and 5 bases from J, with 9 bases in between. Germline lookup yields CDR1 DFQATT and CDR2 SNEGSKA (reference sequence). The length of the CDR3 is 13 residues.

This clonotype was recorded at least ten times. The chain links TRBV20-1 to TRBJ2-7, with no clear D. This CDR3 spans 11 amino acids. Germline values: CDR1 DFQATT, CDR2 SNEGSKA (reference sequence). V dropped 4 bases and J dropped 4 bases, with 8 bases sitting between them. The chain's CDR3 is CSATRLYEQYF. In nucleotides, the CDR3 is TGCAGTGCTACTAGGCTGTACGAGCAGTACTTC.

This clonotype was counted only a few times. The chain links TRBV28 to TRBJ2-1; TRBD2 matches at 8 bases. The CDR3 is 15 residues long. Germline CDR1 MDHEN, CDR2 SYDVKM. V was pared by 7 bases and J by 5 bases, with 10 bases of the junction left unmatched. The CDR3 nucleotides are TGTGCCAGCAAACCGAGCGGGGGAATCAACAATGAGCAGTTCTTC. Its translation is CASKPSGGINNEQFF.

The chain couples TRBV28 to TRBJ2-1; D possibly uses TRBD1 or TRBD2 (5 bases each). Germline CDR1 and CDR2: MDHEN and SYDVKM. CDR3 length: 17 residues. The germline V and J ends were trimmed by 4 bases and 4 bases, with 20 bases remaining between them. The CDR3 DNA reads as TGTGCCAGCAGTTCACCAGGGTCCGGAGGCCCTTACAATGAGCAGTTCTTC. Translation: CASSSPGSGGPYNEQFF.

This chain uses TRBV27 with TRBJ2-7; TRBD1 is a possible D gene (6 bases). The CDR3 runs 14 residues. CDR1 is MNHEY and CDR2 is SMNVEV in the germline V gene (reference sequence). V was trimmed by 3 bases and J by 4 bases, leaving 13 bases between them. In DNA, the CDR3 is TGTGCCAGCAGTTTGACGACAGGAACATACGAGCAGTACTTC. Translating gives CASSLTTGTYEQYF.

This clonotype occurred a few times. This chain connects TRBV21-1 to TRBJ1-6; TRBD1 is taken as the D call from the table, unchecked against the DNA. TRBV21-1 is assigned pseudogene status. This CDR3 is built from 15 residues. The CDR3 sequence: CASVPEGLLDSPLHF. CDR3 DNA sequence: TGTGCCAGCGTCCCCGAGGGGTTATTGGATTCACCCCTCCACTTT.

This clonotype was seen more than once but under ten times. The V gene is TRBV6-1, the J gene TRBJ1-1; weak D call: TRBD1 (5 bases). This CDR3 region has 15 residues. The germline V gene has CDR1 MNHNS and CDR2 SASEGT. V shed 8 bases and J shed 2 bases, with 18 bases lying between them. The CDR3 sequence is CASQSLRGPNTEAFF. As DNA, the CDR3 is TGTGCCAGCCAATCGCTACGGGGACCCAACACTGAAGCTTTCTTT.

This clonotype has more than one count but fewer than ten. The CDR3 DNA sequence: TGCGCCAGCAGCAAAGCTAACACTGAAGCTTTCTTT. Translation gives CASSKANTEAFF. The V gene is TRBV5-1, the J gene TRBJ1-1; D remains ambiguous. Germline V gene lookup returns CDR1 SGHRS and CDR2 YFSETQ. Trimming stripped 4 bases from V and 2 bases from J, with 6 bases between. The CDR3 loop spans 12 amino acids.

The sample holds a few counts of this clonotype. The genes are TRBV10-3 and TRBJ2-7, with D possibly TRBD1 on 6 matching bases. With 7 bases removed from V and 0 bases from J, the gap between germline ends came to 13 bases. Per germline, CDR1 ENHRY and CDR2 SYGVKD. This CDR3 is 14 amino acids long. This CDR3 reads CAIKLTDSSYEQYF. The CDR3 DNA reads TGTGCCATCAAGCTTACGGACAGCTCCTACGAGCAGTACTTC.

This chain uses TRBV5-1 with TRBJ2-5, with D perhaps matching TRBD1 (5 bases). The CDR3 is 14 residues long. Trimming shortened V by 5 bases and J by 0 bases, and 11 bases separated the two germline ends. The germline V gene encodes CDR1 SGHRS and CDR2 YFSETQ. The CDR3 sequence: CASRRRTNQETQYF. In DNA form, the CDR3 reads TGCGCCAGCAGGAGGCGGACAAACCAAGAGACCCAGTACTTC.

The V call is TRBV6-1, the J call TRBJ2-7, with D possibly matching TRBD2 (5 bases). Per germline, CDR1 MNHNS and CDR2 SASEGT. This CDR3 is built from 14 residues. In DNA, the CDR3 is TGTGCTTCCCAACCCCCCGGGATTAAGGACGAGCAGTACTTC. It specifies CASQPPGIKDEQYF.

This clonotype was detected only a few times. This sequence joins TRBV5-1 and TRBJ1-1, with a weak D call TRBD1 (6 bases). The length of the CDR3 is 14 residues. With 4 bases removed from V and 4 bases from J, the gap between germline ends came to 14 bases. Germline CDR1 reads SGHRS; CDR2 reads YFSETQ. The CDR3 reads CASSPHRETTEAFF. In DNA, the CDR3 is TGCGCCAGCAGCCCACACAGGGAGACCACTGAAGCTTTCTTT.

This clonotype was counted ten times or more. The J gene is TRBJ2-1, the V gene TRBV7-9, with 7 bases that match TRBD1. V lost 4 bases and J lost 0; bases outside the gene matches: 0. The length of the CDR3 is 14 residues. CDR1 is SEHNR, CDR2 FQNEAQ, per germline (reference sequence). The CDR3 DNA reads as TGTGCCAGCAGCTGGGACAGCTCCTACAATGAGCAGTTCTTC. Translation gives CASSWDSSYNEQFF. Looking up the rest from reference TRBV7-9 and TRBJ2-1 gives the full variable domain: DTGVSQNPRHKITKRGQNVTFRCDPISEHNRLYWYRQTLGQGPEFLTYFQNEAQLEKSRLLSDRFSAERPKGSFSTLEIQRTEQGDSAMYLCASSWDSSYNEQFFGPGTRLTVL.

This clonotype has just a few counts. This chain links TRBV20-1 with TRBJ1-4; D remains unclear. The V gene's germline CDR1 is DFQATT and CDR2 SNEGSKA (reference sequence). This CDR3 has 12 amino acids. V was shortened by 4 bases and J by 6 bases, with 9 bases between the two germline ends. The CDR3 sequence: CSATSGYEKLFF. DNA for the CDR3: TGCAGTGCTACGTCGGGGTATGAAAAACTGTTTTTT.

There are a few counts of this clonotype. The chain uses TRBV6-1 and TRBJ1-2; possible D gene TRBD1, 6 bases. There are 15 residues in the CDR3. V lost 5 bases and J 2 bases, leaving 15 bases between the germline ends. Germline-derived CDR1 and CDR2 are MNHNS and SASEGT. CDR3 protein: CASSRARTVNYGYTF. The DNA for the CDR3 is TGTGCCAGCAGTAGGGCCAGGACAGTGAACTATGGCTACACCTTC.

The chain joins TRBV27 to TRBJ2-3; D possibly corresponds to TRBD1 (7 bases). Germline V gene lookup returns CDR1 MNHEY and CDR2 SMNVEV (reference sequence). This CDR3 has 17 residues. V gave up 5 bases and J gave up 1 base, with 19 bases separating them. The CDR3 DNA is TGTGCCAGCAGTACCCAGGGGGAGGTGATCGGCACAGATACGCAGTATTTT. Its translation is CASSTQGEVIGTDTQYF.

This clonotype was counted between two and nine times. The CDR3 reads CASSPMGRDYEQYF. CDR3 DNA: TGTGCCAGCAGTCCCATGGGCAGGGACTACGAGCAGTACTTC. V and J are TRBV12-3 or TRBV12-4 and TRBJ2-7; D perhaps matches TRBD1 (5 bases). The V end lost 5 bases, the J end lost 3 bases, and 14 bases lay between the germline ends. This CDR3 is 14 amino acids long.